Below are 9 T cell receptor beta chains sequenced from a single sample in a study of blood T cell repertoires in COVID-19. Method: immunoSEQ multiplex PCR; TCRdb's copy keeps in-frame clones and lacks some. This sample has about 440,000 clones, with about 90% found just once. Input material: PBMCs or T cells enriched from blood (not recorded which). The receptors derive from a man aged 18 to 35 who had recovered from COVID-19.

A note on this clone: At the DNA level, this CDR3 is encoded by other sequences in the same sample as well. V is TRBV5-4 and J is TRBJ2-7, with 13 positions matching TRBD2. Germline CDR1 reads SGHNT; CDR2 reads YYREEE (reference sequence). The V gene end was trimmed by 4 bases and the J gene end by 4 bases; junction bases not matched to a gene: 5. The CDR3 contains 15 residues. CDR3 sequence: CASSTGTSGTYEQYF. As DNA, the CDR3 is TGTGCCAGCAGCACCGGGACTAGCGGGACGTACGAGCAGTACTTC.

The chain joins TRBV4-1 to TRBJ1-2; 9 bases line up with TRBD1. In germline, CDR1 is MGHRA, CDR2 YSYEKL. The CDR3 length is 15 residues. V lost 3 bases to trimming and J lost 5 bases; unmatched junction nucleotides: 7. CDR3 sequence reads: CASSQVDRGTYGYTF. CDR3 DNA: TGCGCCAGCAGCCAGGTGGACAGGGGTACTTATGGCTACACCTTC.

The J gene is TRBJ1-1, the V gene TRBV3-1 (or the pseudogene TRBV3-2); D is perhaps TRBD1 (6 bases). Germline-derived CDR1 and CDR2 are LGHDT and YNNKEL (reference sequence). Trimming pared 0 bases from V and 4 bases from J, leaving 9 bases between. The CDR3 spans 14 residues. The CDR3 loop is CASSQDQGLTEAFF. The CDR3 DNA sequence: TGTGCCAGCAGCCAAGACCAGGGGCTCACTGAAGCTTTCTTT.

The chain joins TRBV3-1 (or the pseudogene TRBV3-2) to TRBJ1-1, with a weak D call TRBD1 (5 bases). There are 15 residues in the CDR3. V gave up 4 bases and J gave up 1 base, with 13 bases separating them. Germline V gene data show CDR1 as LGHDT and CDR2 as YNNKEL (reference sequence). This chain's CDR3 is CASSPEEGRNTEAFF. CDR3 bases: TGTGCCAGCAGCCCCGAGGAGGGGCGGAACACTGAAGCTTTCTTT.

This rearrangement joins TRBV5-1 to TRBJ2-7; 8 positions agree with TRBD2. CDR1 is SGHRS and CDR2 is YFSETQ in the germline V gene. The CDR3 sequence is 15 residues long. V was pared by 0 bases and J by 3 bases, with 5 bases of the junction left unmatched. CDR3 region: CASSLDLGTSYEQYF. CDR3 in DNA: TGCGCCAGCAGCTTGGATTTGGGGACTAGCTACGAGCAGTACTTC.

The J gene is TRBJ1-3, the V gene TRBV18, with no clear D. Trimming took 6 bases from V and 6 from J, leaving 12 bases between them. Per the germline V gene, CDR1 is KGHSH and CDR2 is LQKENI. The CDR3 is 13 amino acids. CDR3 region: CASSRGLENTIYF. CDR3 in DNA: TGTGCCAGCTCCCGCGGTTTGGAAAACACCATATATTTT.

J is TRBJ1-5 and V is TRBV6-1, with D perhaps TRBD1 (5 bases). Trimming left V 2 bases short and J 4 bases short, with 12 bases between. The CDR3 has 15 residues. Per germline, CDR1 MNHNS and CDR2 SASEGT. The CDR3 coding sequence is TGTGCCAGCAGTGAATTCCCCGGGGGTAATCAGCCCCAGCATTTT. Protein product: CASSEFPGGNQPQHF.

This chain links TRBV2 with TRBJ2-3, with 11 bases fitting TRBD2. The CDR3 loop spans 15 amino acids. The germline gives CDR1 SNHLY, CDR2 FYNNEI. Unmatched junction bases numbered 9, after V lost 6 bases and J lost 7 bases. This CDR3 is CASRPTSGRHNTQYF. The CDR3 coding sequence is TGTGCCAGCAGGCCCACTAGCGGGAGACATAATACGCAGTATTTT.

Only one count was recorded for this clone. The chain uses TRBV19 and TRBJ1-1; 7 bases are shared with TRBD1. Germline V gene lookup returns CDR1 LNHDA and CDR2 SQIVND (reference sequence). The CDR3 runs 13 residues. Trimming removed 4 bases from V and 3 bases from J; junction bases left unmatched: 2. The CDR3 reads CASSTDRDTEAFF. The CDR3 bases are TGTGCCAGTAGTACAGACAGGGACACTGAAGCTTTCTTT.